The 4 T cell receptor beta chains below were found in one sample sequenced in a study of shared T cell receptors in the human thymus. Produced via immunoSEQ multiplex PCR; TCRdb's table is partial and in-frame only. The sample has roughly 500,000 clones, approximately 80% seen once. These same records also appear under a second study, on human thymus T cells.

The specimen was thymocytes. Receptors were obtained from a boy under two years old with a congenital heart defect.

This rearrangement joins TRBV11-3 to TRBJ2-7; D gene uncertain. V was cut by 5 bases and J by 3 bases, with 26 bases left in between. In germline, CDR1 is SGHNT, CDR2 YENEEA. This CDR3 spans 18 amino acids. The chain's CDR3 is CASSPATLATPLDYEQYF. CDR3 coding DNA: TGTGCCAGCAGCCCAGCAACTTTAGCAACGCCCCTGGACTACGAGCAGTACTTC.

This rearrangement joins TRBV11-2 to TRBJ2-1; the match to TRBD2 covers 10 bases. The J segment lost 5 bases and the V segment lost 1 base, leaving 5 bases of the junction unmatched. In germline, CDR1 is SGHAT, CDR2 FQNNGV. CDR3 length: 16 amino acids. CDR3 nucleotides: TGTGCCAGCAGCTTAGCCCTAGCGGGAGAAAACAATGAGCAGTTCTTC. This codes for CASSLALAGENNEQFF. The whole variable domain, filled in from reference TRBV11-2 and TRBJ2-1, reads EAGVAQSPRYKIIEKRQSVAFWCNPISGHATLYWYQQILGQGPKLLIQFQNNGVVDDSQLPKDRFSAERLKGVDSTLKIQPAKLEDSAVYLCASSLALAGENNEQFFGPGTRLTVL.

This clone has just a few counts. CDR3 DNA sequence: TGCGCCAGCAGCCACCCCTCCGTCAATGAGCAGTTCTTC. Its translation: CASSHPSVNEQFF. V and J are TRBV4-1 and TRBJ2-1; D remains ambiguous. Trimming shortened V by 3 bases and J by 6 bases, and 9 bases separated the two germline ends. Germline V gives CDR1 MGHRA, CDR2 YSYEKL. The CDR3 contains 13 residues.

The chain carries TRBV10-3 and TRBJ2-2; TRBD2 might be the D (6 bases). The germline V and J ends were trimmed by 0 bases and 0 bases, with 8 bases remaining between them. Germline CDR1 reads ENHRY; CDR2 reads SYGVKD. The CDR3 consists of 16 residues. CDR3: CAISESGTSNTGELFF. The CDR3 DNA reads as TGTGCCATCAGTGAGTCGGGGACTTCGAACACCGGGGAGCTGTTTTTT.